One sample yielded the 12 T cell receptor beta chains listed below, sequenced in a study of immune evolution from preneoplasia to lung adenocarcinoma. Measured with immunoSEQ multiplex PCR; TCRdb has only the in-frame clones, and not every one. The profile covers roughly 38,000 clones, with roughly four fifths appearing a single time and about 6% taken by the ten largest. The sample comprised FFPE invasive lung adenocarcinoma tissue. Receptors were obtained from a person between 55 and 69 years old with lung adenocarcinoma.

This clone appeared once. The CDR3 DNA is TGCGCCAGCAGCCCGGACAGGATGGGAAGTGAAAAACTGTTTTTT. Residues: CASSPDRMGSEKLFF. This chain uses TRBV5-1 with TRBJ1-4; 7 bases line up with TRBD1. V was pared by 4 bases and J by 7 bases, with 10 bases of the junction left unmatched. The CDR3 totals 15 residues. CDR1 and CDR2 from the germline V gene are SGHRS and YFSETQ.

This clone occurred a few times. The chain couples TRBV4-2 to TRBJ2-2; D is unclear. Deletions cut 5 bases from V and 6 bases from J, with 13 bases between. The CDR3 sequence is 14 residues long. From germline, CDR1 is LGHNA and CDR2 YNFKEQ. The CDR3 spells CASSRGAGAGELFF. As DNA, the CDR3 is TGTGCCAGCAGCAGAGGTGCTGGGGCCGGGGAGCTGTTTTTT.

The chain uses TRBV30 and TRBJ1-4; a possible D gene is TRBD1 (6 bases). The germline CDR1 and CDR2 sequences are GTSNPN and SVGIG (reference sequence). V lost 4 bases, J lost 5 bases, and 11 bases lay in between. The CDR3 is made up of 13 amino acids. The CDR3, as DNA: TGTGCCTGGACGACGCAGGGGAATGAAAAACTGTTTTTT. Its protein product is CAWTTQGNEKLFF.

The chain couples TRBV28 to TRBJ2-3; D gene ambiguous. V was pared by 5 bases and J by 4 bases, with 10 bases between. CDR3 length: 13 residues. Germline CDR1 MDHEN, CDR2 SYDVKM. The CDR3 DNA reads TGTGCCAGCAGTAAGGGCTGGGCAGATACGCAGTATTTT. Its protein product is CASSKGWADTQYF. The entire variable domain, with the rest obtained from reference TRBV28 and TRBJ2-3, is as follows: DVKVTQSSRYLVKRTGEKVFLECVQDMDHENMFWYRQDPGLGLRLIYFSYDVKMKEKGDIPEGYSVSREKKERFSLILESASTNQTSMYLCASSKGWADTQYFGPGTRLTVL.

CDR3 protein: CASRAGGRMNTEAFF. CDR3 in DNA: TGTGCCAGCAGGGCCGGAGGACGGATGAACACTGAAGCTTTCTTT. This chain joins TRBV11-3 and TRBJ1-1, with unresolved D. The CDR3 loop spans 15 amino acids. From germline, CDR1 is SGHNT and CDR2 YENEEA. V was shortened by 6 bases and J by 0 bases, with 14 bases between the two germline ends. The full variable domain, completed using reference TRBV11-3 and TRBJ1-1, is EAGVVQSPRYKIIEKKQPVAFWCNPISGHNTLYWYLQNLGQGPELLIRYENEEAVDDSQLPKDRFSAERLKGVDSTLKIQPAELGDSAVYLCASRAGGRMNTEAFFGQGTRLTVV.

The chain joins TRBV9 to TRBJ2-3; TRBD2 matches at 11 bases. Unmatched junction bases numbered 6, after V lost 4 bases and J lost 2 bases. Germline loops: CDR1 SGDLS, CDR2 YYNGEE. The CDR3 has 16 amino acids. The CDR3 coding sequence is TGTGCCAGCAGCTCCGTAGCGGGAGGGTACACAGATACGCAGTATTTT. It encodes CASSSVAGGYTDTQYF.

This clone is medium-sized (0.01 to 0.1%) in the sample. CDR3 sequence: CASSFTGMRTDTQYF. CDR3 coding DNA: TGTGCCAGCAGCTTTACAGGGATGCGCACAGATACGCAGTATTTT. V gene TRBV11-2 combines with J gene TRBJ2-3; possible D gene TRBD1, 6 bases. CDR3 size: 15 residues. V gave up 3 bases and J gave up 1 base, with 11 bases separating them. CDR1 and CDR2 from the germline V gene are SGHAT and FQNNGV.

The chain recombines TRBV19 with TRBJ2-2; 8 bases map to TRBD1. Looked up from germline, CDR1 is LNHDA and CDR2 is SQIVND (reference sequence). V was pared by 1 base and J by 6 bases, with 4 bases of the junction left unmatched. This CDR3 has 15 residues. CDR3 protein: CASSIVDRGSGELFF. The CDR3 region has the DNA TGTGCCAGTAGTATAGTAGACAGGGGATCCGGGGAGCTGTTTTTT.

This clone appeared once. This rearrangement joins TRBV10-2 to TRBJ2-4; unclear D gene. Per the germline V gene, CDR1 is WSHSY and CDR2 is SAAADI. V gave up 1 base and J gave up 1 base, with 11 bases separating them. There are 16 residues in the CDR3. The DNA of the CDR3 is TGCGCCAGCAGTGAGTTCAGTTCGGGTGCCAAAAACATTCAGTACTTC. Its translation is CASSEFSSGAKNIQYF.

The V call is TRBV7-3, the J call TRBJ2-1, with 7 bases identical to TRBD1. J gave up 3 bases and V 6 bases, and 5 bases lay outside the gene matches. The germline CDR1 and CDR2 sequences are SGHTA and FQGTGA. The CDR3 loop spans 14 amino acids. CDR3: CASSMGQSYNEQFF. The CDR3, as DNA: TGTGCCAGCAGTATGGGACAGAGCTACAATGAGCAGTTCTTC.

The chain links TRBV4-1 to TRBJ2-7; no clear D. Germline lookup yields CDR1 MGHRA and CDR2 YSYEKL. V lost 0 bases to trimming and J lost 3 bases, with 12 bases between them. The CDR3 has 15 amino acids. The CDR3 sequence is CASSQDIIGGYEQYF. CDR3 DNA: TGCGCCAGCAGCCAAGATATCATTGGCGGCTACGAGCAGTACTTC.

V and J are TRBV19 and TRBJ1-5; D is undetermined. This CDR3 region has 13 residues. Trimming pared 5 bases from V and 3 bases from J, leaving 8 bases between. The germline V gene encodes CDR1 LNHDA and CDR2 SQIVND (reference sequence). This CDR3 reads CASSSAYNQPQHF. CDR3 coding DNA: TGTGCCAGTAGTTCCGCCTACAATCAGCCCCAGCATTTT.